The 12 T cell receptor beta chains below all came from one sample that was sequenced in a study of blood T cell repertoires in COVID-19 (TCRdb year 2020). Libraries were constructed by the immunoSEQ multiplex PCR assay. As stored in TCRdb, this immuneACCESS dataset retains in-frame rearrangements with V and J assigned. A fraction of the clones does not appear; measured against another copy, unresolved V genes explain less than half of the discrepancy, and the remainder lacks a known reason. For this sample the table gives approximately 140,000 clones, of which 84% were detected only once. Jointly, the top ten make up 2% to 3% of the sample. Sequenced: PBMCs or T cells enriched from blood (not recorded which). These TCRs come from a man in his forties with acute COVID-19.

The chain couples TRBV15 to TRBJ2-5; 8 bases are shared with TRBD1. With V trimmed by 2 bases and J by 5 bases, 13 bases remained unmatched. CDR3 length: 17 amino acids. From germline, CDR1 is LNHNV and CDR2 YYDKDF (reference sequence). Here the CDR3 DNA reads TGTGCCACCAGCAGAAAATCGGGACAGGAGGACGGGGAGACCCAGTACTTC. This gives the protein CATSRKSGQEDGETQYF.

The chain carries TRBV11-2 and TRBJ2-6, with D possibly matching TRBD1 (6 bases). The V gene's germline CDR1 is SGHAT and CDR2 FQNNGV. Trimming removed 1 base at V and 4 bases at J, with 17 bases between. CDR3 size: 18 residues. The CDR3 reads CASSLGTDPSLGANVLTF. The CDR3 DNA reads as TGTGCCAGCAGCTTAGGGACAGATCCTTCCCTCGGGGCCAACGTCCTGACTTTC.

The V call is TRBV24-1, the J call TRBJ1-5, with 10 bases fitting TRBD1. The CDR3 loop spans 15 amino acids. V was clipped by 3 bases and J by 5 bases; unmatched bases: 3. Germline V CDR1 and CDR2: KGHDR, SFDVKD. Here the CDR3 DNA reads TGTGCCACCAGTGATCCGGACAGGGGGGATCAGCCCCAGCATTTT. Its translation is CATSDPDRGDQPQHF.

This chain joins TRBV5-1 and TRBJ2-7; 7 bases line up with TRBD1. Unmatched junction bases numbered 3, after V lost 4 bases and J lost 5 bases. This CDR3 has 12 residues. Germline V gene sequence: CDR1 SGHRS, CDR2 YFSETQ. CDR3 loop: CASSAQGHEQYF. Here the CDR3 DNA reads TGCGCCAGCAGCGCACAGGGGCACGAGCAGTACTTC.

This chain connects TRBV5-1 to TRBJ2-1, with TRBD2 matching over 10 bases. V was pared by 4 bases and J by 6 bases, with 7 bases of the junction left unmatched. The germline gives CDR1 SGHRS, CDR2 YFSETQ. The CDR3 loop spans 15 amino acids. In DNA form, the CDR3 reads TGCGCCAGCAGCAAGACTAGCGGGTATTTCAATGAGCAGTTCTTC. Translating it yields CASSKTSGYFNEQFF.

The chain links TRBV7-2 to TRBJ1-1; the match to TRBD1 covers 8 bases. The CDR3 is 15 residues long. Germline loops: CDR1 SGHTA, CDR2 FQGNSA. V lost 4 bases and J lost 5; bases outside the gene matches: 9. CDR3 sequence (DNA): TGTGCCAGCAGCTATCACACAGGGGGGGCTACTGAAGCTTTCTTT. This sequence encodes CASSYHTGGATEAFF.

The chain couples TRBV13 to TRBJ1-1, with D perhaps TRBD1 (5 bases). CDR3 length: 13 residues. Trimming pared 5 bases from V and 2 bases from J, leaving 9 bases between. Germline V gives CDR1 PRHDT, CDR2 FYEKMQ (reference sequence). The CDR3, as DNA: TGTGCCAGCAGCACGACAGCAAACACTGAAGCTTTCTTT. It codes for CASSTTANTEAFF. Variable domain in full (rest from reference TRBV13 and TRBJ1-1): AAGVIQSPRHLIKEKRETATLKCYPIPRHDTVYWYQQGPGQDPQFLISFYEKMQSDKGSIPDRFSAQQFSDYHSELNMSSLELGDSALYFCASSTTANTEAFFGQGTRLTVV.

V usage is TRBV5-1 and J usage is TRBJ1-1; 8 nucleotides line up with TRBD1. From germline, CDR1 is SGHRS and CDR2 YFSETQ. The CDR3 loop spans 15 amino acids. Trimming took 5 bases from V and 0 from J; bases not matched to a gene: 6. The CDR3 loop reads CASRQGANMNTEAFF. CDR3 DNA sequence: TGCGCCAGCAGGCAGGGGGCAAATATGAACACTGAAGCTTTCTTT.

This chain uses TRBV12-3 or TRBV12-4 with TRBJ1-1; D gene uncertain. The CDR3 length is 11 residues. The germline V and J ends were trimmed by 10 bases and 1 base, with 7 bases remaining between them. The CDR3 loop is CATSRNTEAFF. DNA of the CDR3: TGTGCCACCTCGAGGAACACTGAAGCTTTCTTT.

The CDR3 DNA reads as TGTGCCAGTAGTCCCCGGACTAGCGGGAGGCGAGATACGCAGTATTTT. This translates into CASSPRTSGRRDTQYF. The V gene is TRBV19, the J gene TRBJ2-3; 14 positions match TRBD2. The CDR3 contains 16 residues. V dropped 5 bases and J dropped 5; count of bases not matched to a gene: 6. Per germline, CDR1 LNHDA and CDR2 SQIVND (reference sequence).

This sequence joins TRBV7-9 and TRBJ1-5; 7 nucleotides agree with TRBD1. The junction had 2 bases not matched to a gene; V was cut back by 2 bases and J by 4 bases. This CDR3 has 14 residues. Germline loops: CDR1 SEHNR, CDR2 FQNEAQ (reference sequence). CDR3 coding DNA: TGTGCCAGCAGCTTAACAGGGGATAATCAGCCCCAGCATTTT. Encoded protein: CASSLTGDNQPQHF.

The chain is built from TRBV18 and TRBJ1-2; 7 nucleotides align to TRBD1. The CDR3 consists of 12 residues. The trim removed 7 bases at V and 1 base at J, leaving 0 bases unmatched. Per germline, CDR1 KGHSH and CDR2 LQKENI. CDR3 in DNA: TGTGCCAGCTGGGACAGTAACTATGGCTACACCTTC. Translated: CASWDSNYGYTF.